This T cell receptor beta chain was recorded in a study of blood T cell repertoires in COVID-19. As for the study in general: Some COVID-19 samples were acute and others convalescent; all came from the United States, Italy and Spain.

The CDR3 is 16 residues long. The V gene end was trimmed by 2 bases and the J gene end by 8 bases; junction bases not matched to a gene: 14. CDR1 is LNHDA, CDR2 SQIVND, per germline (reference sequence). Resolution of symptoms, clearance, or two negative PCRs was present in recovered Cohort 3 donors. Only in-frame clones appear in the TCRdb table, and some are missing; sequencing was by immunoSEQ multiplex PCR. Of about 300,000 clones detected, 70% to 90% appear once; the ten largest clones hold 5.5% to 7%. This clonotype originated in a woman in her twenties or thirties who had recovered from COVID-19. This sequence joins TRBV19 and TRBJ1-2; 7 bases match TRBD1. The specimen sequenced was PBMCs or T cells enriched from blood (not recorded which). In nucleotides, the CDR3 is TGTGCCAGTAGTATAATTCGGACAGGTACAACCGGGGGCTACACCTTC. Its protein is CASSIIRTGTTGGYTF.